Following are 19 T cell receptor beta chains from one sample sequenced in a study of siplizumab effects on memory and regulatory T cells (dated by TCRdb to 2018 to 2020). To prepare the library, the immunoSEQ multiplex PCR assay was applied. The immuneACCESS repertoire file appears here via TCRdb, limited to in-frame rearrangements. These files lack a portion of the clones; in checked studies, under half of the deficit traces to unresolved V genes, and the cause of the others is not known. Counted in this sample were about 100,000 clones; 94% of them appeared once. 1% to 1.5% of the sample is held by the ten biggest clonotypes. Sequencing was performed on non-Treg CD4+ T cells sorted from blood. The sample's cell subset or site label is to be understood as: FACS-sorted unstimulated CD4+ non-regulatory T cells. These receptors were collected from a human donor in good health.

The chain has TRBV9 and TRBJ1-4; 7 bases match TRBD1. CDR3 length: 15 residues. The V and J ends lost 5 bases and 7 bases, in that order; junction bases with no gene match: 11. Germline loops: CDR1 SGDLS, CDR2 YYNGEE. The CDR3, as DNA: TGTGCCAGCAGTTTGACAGGGTTTACTGGTGAAAAACTGTTTTTT. Protein product: CASSLTGFTGEKLFF.

The genes are TRBV7-9 and TRBJ2-2, with D possibly TRBD2 on 6 matching bases. The CDR3 extends over 15 amino acids. V was pared by 5 bases and J by 2 bases, with 12 bases between. CDR1 is SEHNR, CDR2 FQNEAQ, per germline (reference sequence). The CDR3 sequence: CASSARDSNTGELFF. CDR3 coding DNA: TGTGCCAGCAGCGCTAGGGACTCCAACACCGGGGAGCTGTTTTTT.

The gene calls are TRBV7-3 and TRBJ2-1; D is unresolved. The CDR3 length is 15 residues. Germline-derived CDR1 and CDR2 are SGHTA and FQGTGA. Between the trimmed V and J ends, which lost 3 bases and 1 base, there was a span of 10 bases. CDR3 in DNA: TGTGCCAGCAGCTTCCGGGCTAGTTCCTACAATGAGCAGTTCTTC. Its protein is CASSFRASSYNEQFF.

CDR3 amino acids: CASGEGAFRSYEQYF. As DNA, the CDR3 is TGTGCCAGCGGGGAGGGGGCATTTCGGTCCTACGAGCAGTACTTC. This chain joins TRBV4-2 and TRBJ2-7; D possibly matches TRBD1 or TRBD2 (7 bases each). The ends were cut back, 8 bases at V and 1 base at J, with 18 bases in the middle. This CDR3 comprises 15 residues. CDR1 is LGHNA, CDR2 YNFKEQ, per germline.

V usage is TRBV2 and J usage is TRBJ2-1; TRBD1 aligns across 8 bases. The CDR3 length is 15 residues. Germline V gene lookup returns CDR1 SNHLY and CDR2 FYNNEI. J lost 3 bases, V lost 7 bases, and 8 bases had no gene match. CDR3 nucleotides: TGTGCCAGCAAGATAAGGACAGGGATCTACAATGAGCAGTTCTTC. It codes for CASKIRTGIYNEQFF. The full variable domain, its missing parts supplied by reference TRBV2 and TRBJ2-1, is EPEVTQTPSHQVTQMGQEVILRCVPISNHLYFYWYRQILGQKVEFLVSFYNNEISEKSEIFDDQFSVERPDGSNFTLKIRSTKLEDSAMYFCASKIRTGIYNEQFFGPGTRLTVL.

The chain uses TRBV27 and TRBJ1-2, with TRBD1 identical over 12 bases. Trimming cost V 6 bases and J 11 bases; bases outside gene matches: 10. CDR1 is MNHEY, CDR2 SMNVEV, per germline (reference sequence). The CDR3 extends over 14 amino acids. The CDR3 DNA sequence: TGTGCCAGCAGGACCGGGACAGGGGGCTCTAAGTACACCTTC. Translation: CASRTGTGGSKYTF.

CDR3 DNA: TGTGCCAGCAGCGTAGTCCCAGCAGATCAAGAGACCCAGTACTTC. It translates to CASSVVPADQETQYF. V gene TRBV9 combines with J gene TRBJ2-5; no firm D call. In germline, CDR1 is SGDLS, CDR2 YYNGEE. V was cut by 0 bases and J by 2 bases, with 11 bases left in between. The CDR3 length is 15 residues.

The chain uses TRBV9 and TRBJ2-3, with a possible D match to TRBD2 (5 bases). The ends were cut back, 2 bases at V and 4 bases at J, with 11 bases in the middle. Germline values: CDR1 SGDLS, CDR2 YYNGEE. The CDR3 is 14 residues long. The CDR3 DNA is TGTGCCAGCAGCGTTGACTATTACGCAGATACGCAGTATTTT. Protein: CASSVDYYADTQYF.

This rearrangement joins TRBV15 to TRBJ2-1; D remains ambiguous. The CDR3 loop spans 14 amino acids. Trimming took 6 bases from V and 1 from J, leaving 10 bases between them. Looked up from germline, CDR1 is LNHNV and CDR2 is YYDKDF (reference sequence). The CDR3 sequence is CATSLIQSYNEQFF. CDR3 nucleotides: TGTGCCACCAGTCTGATTCAATCCTACAATGAGCAGTTCTTC.

This clone was detected once. V and J are TRBV6-5 and TRBJ2-7, with TRBD2 matching over 13 bases. The CDR3 extends over 14 amino acids. The V gene's germline CDR1 is MNHEY and CDR2 SVGAGI. V dropped 5 bases and J dropped 5; count of bases not matched to a gene: 3. In nucleotides, the CDR3 is TGTGCCAGCAGTGGACTAGCGGGAGTAAACGAGCAGTACTTC. It yields the protein CASSGLAGVNEQYF.

J is TRBJ1-2 and V is TRBV28; no reliable D call. The CDR3 extends over 14 amino acids. The germline V gene encodes CDR1 MDHEN and CDR2 SYDVKM. Trimming cost V 7 bases and J 0 bases, with 12 bases left between them. The DNA for the CDR3 is TGTGCCAGCACCTCAGCAGCTGCTAACTATGGCTACACCTTC. This translates into CASTSAAANYGYTF.

The gene calls are TRBV19 and TRBJ2-2, with 8 bases lining up with TRBD2. V lost 3 bases and J lost 5; bases outside the gene matches: 5. Germline V gives CDR1 LNHDA, CDR2 SQIVND (reference sequence). The CDR3 length is 15 residues. The chain's CDR3 is CASSITQRETGELFF. CDR3 DNA: TGTGCCAGTAGTATCACCCAGCGGGAGACCGGGGAGCTGTTTTTT. Using reference TRBV19 and TRBJ2-2 for the parts outside the CDR3, the full variable domain is DGGITQSPKYLFRKEGQNVTLSCEQNLNHDAMYWYRQDPGQGLRLIYYSQIVNDFQKGDIAEGYSVSREKKESFPLTVTSAQKNPTAFYLCASSITQRETGELFFGEGSRLTVL.

The chain combines TRBV9 with TRBJ1-2; D gene unclear. Germline CDR1 reads SGDLS; CDR2 reads YYNGEE. V was pared by 0 bases and J by 3 bases, with 12 bases between. CDR3 length: 15 residues. CDR3 amino acids: CASSVDQDIYYGYTF. CDR3 nucleotides: TGTGCCAGCAGCGTAGATCAGGATATATACTATGGCTACACCTTC.

The V gene is TRBV27, the J gene TRBJ2-5; the match to TRBD2 covers 8 bases. CDR3 length: 15 amino acids. Trimming took 7 bases from V and 2 from J; bases not matched to a gene: 9. CDR1 and CDR2 from the germline V gene are MNHEY and SMNVEV (reference sequence). Here the CDR3 DNA reads TGTGCCAGCACCGACACTAGCGGTTGGCAAGAGACCCAGTACTTC. Translated: CASTDTSGWQETQYF.

The genes are TRBV7-8 and TRBJ2-7; TRBD1 or TRBD2 may be the D gene (5 bases each). Germline values: CDR1 SGHVS, CDR2 FQNEAQ. Trimming removed 3 bases from V and 2 bases from J, with 17 bases in between. CDR3 length: 16 amino acids. This CDR3 reads CASSFGGDANPYEQYF. CDR3 in DNA: TGTGCCAGCAGCTTTGGGGGAGACGCAAACCCCTACGAGCAGTACTTC.

This chain joins TRBV7-9 and TRBJ1-2; D not resolved. The CDR3 is 16 amino acids. Germline V gene data show CDR1 as SEHNR and CDR2 as FQNEAQ (reference sequence). Trimming took 5 bases from V and 3 from J, leaving 19 bases between them. CDR3 in DNA: TGTGCCAGCAGCCTCACAATGCAGGCACCCCACTATGGCTACACCTTC. Translated: CASSLTMQAPHYGYTF.

The chain links TRBV30 to TRBJ1-5; 8 nucleotides agree with TRBD1. The CDR3 totals 16 residues. Germline assignment: CDR1 GTSNPN and CDR2 SVGIG (reference sequence). The V gene end was trimmed by 0 bases and the J gene end by 4 bases; junction bases not matched to a gene: 8. DNA for the CDR3: TGTGCCTGGAGTGTTTCGGACAGGGCTACTAATCAGCCCCAGCATTTT. This codes for CAWSVSDRATNQPQHF.

This clone was seen just once. The chain carries TRBV2 and TRBJ1-5; no clear D gene. The CDR3 loop spans 13 amino acids. Trimming removed 5 bases at V and 7 bases at J, with 12 bases between. Germline assignment: CDR1 SNHLY and CDR2 FYNNEI. The CDR3 coding sequence is TGTGCCAGCAGTCAAGGGTTAGAGCAGCCCCAGCATTTT. Residues: CASSQGLEQPQHF.

Regarding this clone: At one end the junction does not follow the germline gene, possibly because of a read error. The chain is built from TRBV2 and TRBJ1-2; TRBD1 matches at 7 bases. Germline V gene lookup returns CDR1 SNHLY and CDR2 FYNNEI. The CDR3 is 14 residues long. CDR3 coding DNA: TGTGCCGGCAGAGAGACAGGGATCAATGTTGGCTACACCTTC. This codes for CAGRETGINVGYTF.